This T cell receptor (beta chain) was documented in a study of blood T cell repertoires in COVID-19. Study-level information: Material from acute and convalescent COVID-19 was sourced from the United States, Italy and Spain. T cells, B-cell-depleted T cells, or PBMCs supplied cDNA or gDNA.

CDR3 length: 17 residues. In germline, CDR1 is SGHTA, CDR2 FQGNSA. Between the trimmed V and J ends, which lost 3 bases and 6 bases, there was a span of 20 bases. As originally analysed: Amplified reference gene primers provided the basis for estimating nucleated cell counts. Produced via immunoSEQ multiplex PCR; TCRdb's table is partial and in-frame only. That table gives V, J and clone size, and the DNA gave D and trimming. The sample contains around 260,000 clones, 75% to 90% of which appear only once. V is TRBV7-2 and J is TRBJ1-4, with D perhaps TRBD1 (5 bases). The source of this sequence is a man between 25 and 39 years old with active or convalescent COVID-19. The source material was peripheral blood. CDR3 bases: TGTGCCAGCAGCTTCATCCCCCTGGGGGGGAGCGATGAAAAACTGTTTTTT. This translates into CASSFIPLGGSDEKLFF. The full variable domain, its missing parts supplied by reference TRBV7-2 and TRBJ1-4, is GAGVSQSPSNKVTEKGKDVELRCDPISGHTALYWYRQSLGQGLEFLIYFQGNSAPDKSGLPSDRFSAERTGGSVSTLTIQRTQQEDSAVYLCASSFIPLGGSDEKLFFGSGTQLSVL.